These 4 T cell receptor beta chains originate from one sample sequenced in a study of T cell responses to AZD1222 COVID-19 vaccine (dated by TCRdb to the early 2020s). In the paper's terms, the time point label means: baseline before first vaccination. Library preparation employed the immunoSEQ multiplex PCR assay. Held by TCRdb, this immuneACCESS table contains in-frame sequences only and omits some clones. Under half of the omission traces to an unresolved V gene where checked; the cause of the rest is unknown. For this sample the table gives more than 150,000 clones, of which approximately 90% were detected only once. Under 6.5% of the sample is taken by the ten largest. The sequencing used peripheral blood, collected on day 0 of AZD1222 vaccination. Receptor source: an adult in good health.

This clone was seen just once. This chain links TRBV12-3 or TRBV12-4 with TRBJ1-2; perhaps TRBD1 as D (5 bases). There are 12 residues in the CDR3. Trimming took off 6 bases at V and 8 bases at J, with 13 bases between the two ends. The DNA for the CDR3 is TGTGCCAGCAGCCGGGCGGGGGAAGGCTACACCTTC. Amino acid sequence: CASSRAGEGYTF.

The DNA for the CDR3 is TGTGCCAGCAGTACAATGGGAGGCTACACCTTC. This gives the protein CASSTMGGYTF. The chain joins TRBV6-5 to TRBJ1-2; D ambiguous. The ends were cut back, 5 bases at V and 8 bases at J, with 9 bases in the middle. CDR1 is MNHEY and CDR2 is SVGAGI in the germline V gene. The CDR3 spans 11 residues.

This clone showed up just a few times. In the same sample, other DNA sequences code for this CDR3. The chain recombines TRBV6-5 with TRBJ1-2; D gene unclear. V was clipped by 6 bases and J by 8 bases, with 19 bases between them. CDR1 and CDR2 (germline): MNHEY, SVGAGI. The CDR3 is made up of 14 amino acids. The CDR3: CASSPMGGRWGYTF. The CDR3, as DNA: TGTGCCAGCAGCCCAATGGGCGGGCGGTGGGGCTACACCTTC.

This clone is a singleton in its sample. The V gene is TRBV28, the J gene TRBJ1-2; TRBD1 matches 10 bases. J gave up 4 bases and V 5 bases, and 4 bases lay outside the gene matches. This CDR3 has 14 amino acids. Germline V lookup: CDR1 MDHEN, CDR2 SYDVKM. CDR3 sequence: CASSPRDRGYGYTF. The CDR3 nucleotides are TGTGCCAGCAGTCCCCGGGACAGGGGCTATGGCTACACCTTC.